Shown below are 6 T cell receptor beta chains from a single sample sequenced in a study of T cells after yellow fever vaccination. Each CDR3 protein is one row after TCRdb ran MiXCR on the 5' RACE reads. Of 620,000 or so distinct CDR3 sequences in the sample, roughly 12% are singletons; the top ten hold approximately 15%. Sequenced material: PBMCs, taken on the day of the yellow fever booster vaccination. Receptors originate from a man younger than 45 who received the YFV17D yellow fever vaccine.

The chain recombines TRBV20-1 with TRBJ2-1, with 9 bases fitting TRBD2. CDR3 length: 19 amino acids. V gave up 5 bases and J gave up 1 base; unmatched junction bases: 18. The germline V gene has CDR1 DFQATT and CDR2 SNEGSKA (reference sequence). The CDR3 loop reads CSALPLETSGAGSYNEQFF. The CDR3 DNA follows: TGCAGTGCTCTCCCACTCGAGACTAGCGGAGCCGGTTCCTACAATGAGCAGTTCTTC.

The rearrangement links TRBV14 to TRBJ2-2; no reliable D call. Germline lookup yields CDR1 SGHDN and CDR2 FVKESK. The CDR3 runs to 16 residues. Trimming removed 3 bases from V and 4 bases from J, with 15 bases in between. Here the CDR3 DNA reads TGTGCCAGCAGCCAGTCGTTAGGGATGTCCACCGGGGAGCTGTTTTTT. It encodes CASSQSLGMSTGELFF.

The V and J genes are TRBV20-1 and TRBJ1-5; TRBD1 agrees at 7 bases. CDR1 and CDR2 from the germline V gene are DFQATT and SNEGSKA (reference sequence). J was trimmed by 2 bases and V by 5 bases; bases with no gene match: 0. The length of the CDR3 is 12 residues. The CDR3 region is CSADRGNQPQHF. The CDR3 DNA follows: TGCAGTGCTGACAGGGGCAATCAGCCCCAGCATTTT.

The V and J genes are TRBV19 and TRBJ1-5, with TRBD1 matching 9 bases. The trim removed 6 bases at V and 5 bases at J, leaving 5 bases unmatched. CDR3 length equals 14 residues. CDR1 LNHDA and CDR2 SQIVND come from the germline V gene (reference sequence). Here the CDR3 reads CASRGQGGHQPQHF. The CDR3, as DNA: TGTGCCAGTAGGGGACAGGGAGGCCATCAGCCCCAGCATTTT. Full variable domain (missing parts from reference TRBV19 and TRBJ1-5): DGGITQSPKYLFRKEGQNVTLSCEQNLNHDAMYWYRQDPGQGLRLIYYSQIVNDFQKGDIAEGYSVSREKKESFPLTVTSAQKNPTAFYLCASRGQGGHQPQHFGDGTRLSIL.

This clonotype was counted ten times or more. The rearrangement uses TRBV12-3 or TRBV12-4 and TRBJ2-1; D is unresolved. The CDR3 has 13 amino acids. Trimming stripped 2 bases from V and 6 bases from J, with 8 bases between. The CDR3 loop is CASSLRPPNEQFF. As DNA, the CDR3 is TGTGCCAGCAGTTTACGCCCCCCCAATGAGCAGTTCTTC.

V and J are TRBV28 and TRBJ1-1; D unclear. There are 14 residues in the CDR3. The V end was cut by 6 bases, the J end by 4 bases, with 15 bases between. Germline loops: CDR1 MDHEN, CDR2 SYDVKM. The CDR3 DNA reads TGTGCCAGCAGAAGCGCCGGAATGGGCACTGAAGCTTTCTTT. As protein: CASRSAGMGTEAFF. Using reference TRBV28 and TRBJ1-1 for the parts outside the CDR3, the full variable domain is DVKVTQSSRYLVKRTGEKVFLECVQDMDHENMFWYRQDPGLGLRLIYFSYDVKMKEKGDIPEGYSVSREKKERFSLILESASTNQTSMYLCASRSAGMGTEAFFGQGTRLTVV.